The rows below give T cell receptor beta chains drawn from one sample of a study of T cell repertoires in cytomegalovirus infection. TCRdb itself ran the reads through MiXCR, one entry per CDR3 protein. The sample includes around 100,000 distinct CDR3 sequences, 15% to 20% seen only once; the top ten take about 8.8%. What was sequenced was PBMCs. The receptors stem from a human donor in good health (CMV status not recorded). Some clones in this sample may be carry-over from other donors' samples. Each CDR3 is given with its conserved first and last residue. D genes are given only for firm matches. The size of a clone is reported for some rows only, either as once, few or many, or as a class for expanded clones.

V gene: TRBV4-1; J gene: TRBJ2-1; D gene: NA; clone size: few; CDR3 DNA: TGCGCCAGCAGCCAAGTTGATAGGGGGGCGTACAATGAGCAGTTCTTC; CDR3 protein: CASSQVDRGAYNEQFF
V gene: TRBV6-5; J gene: TRBJ1-1; D gene: NA; clone size: NA; CDR3 DNA: TGTGCCAGCAGTCGCCCACAGTCCATGAACACTGAAGCTTTCTTT; CDR3 protein: CASSRPQSMNTEAFF
V gene: TRBV14; J gene: TRBJ2-2; D gene: NA; clone size: NA; CDR3 DNA: TGTGCCAGCAGCCAAGCCCGGGGAGAGGGCACCGGGGAGCTGTTTTTT; CDR3 protein: CASSQARGEGTGELFF
V gene: TRBV9; J gene: TRBJ2-2; D gene: NA; clone size: NA; CDR3 DNA: TGTGCCAGCAGCGTGGCGGGGATGACCGGGGAGCTGTTTTTT; CDR3 protein: CASSVAGMTGELFF
V gene: TRBV7-2; J gene: TRBJ2-3; D gene: TRBD2; clone size: few; CDR3 DNA: TGTGCCAGCAGCTTAGAGTGGGGGGGACCAGATACGCAGTATTTT; CDR3 protein: CASSLEWGGPDTQYF
V gene: TRBV7-2; J gene: TRBJ2-7; D gene: NA; clone size: many; CDR3 DNA: TGTGCCAGCAGCTGGAGCGACCGCGAGCAGTACTTC; CDR3 protein: CASSWSDREQYF
V gene: TRBV11-2; J gene: TRBJ1-6; D gene: NA; clone size: few; CDR3 DNA: TGTGCCAGCAGCTTCTCGCAGAAGGGTAATTCACCCCTCCACTTT; CDR3 protein: CASSFSQKGNSPLHF
V gene: TRBV6-1; J gene: TRBJ2-3; D gene: NA; clone size: many; CDR3 DNA: TGTGCCAGCAAGGCGTCTAGCACAGATACGCAGTATTTT; CDR3 protein: CASKASSTDTQYF
V gene: TRBV4-1; J gene: TRBJ2-3; D gene: NA; clone size: NA; CDR3 DNA: TGCGCCAGCAGCCAACAGACACGCACAGATACGCAGTATTTT; CDR3 protein: CASSQQTRTDTQYF
V gene: TRBV7-8; J gene: TRBJ1-5; D gene: NA; clone size: few; CDR3 DNA: TGTGCCAGCAGCTTAGCAGTGAATAGCAATCAGCCCCAGCATTTT; CDR3 protein: CASSLAVNSNQPQHF
V gene: TRBV6-8; J gene: TRBJ1-1; D gene: NA; clone size: NA; CDR3 DNA: TGTGCCAGCAGTTACTCCTTACATGGGCCGGGTGTTGAAGCTTTCTTT; CDR3 protein: CASSYSLHGPGVEAFF
V gene: TRBV2; J gene: TRBJ1-2; D gene: NA; clone size: NA; CDR3 DNA: TGTGCCAGCAGTGCTAGCCGGGACACTGCTAACTATGGCTACACCTTC; CDR3 protein: CASSASRDTANYGYTF
V gene: TRBV20-1; J gene: TRBJ2-7; D gene: TRBD2; clone size: NA; CDR3 DNA: TGCAGTGCTAGAGATAAGCGACTAGCGGGGGAGGGTGAGCAGTACTTC; CDR3 protein: CSARDKRLAGEGEQYF
V gene: TRBV27; J gene: TRBJ1-2; D gene: NA; clone size: NA; CDR3 DNA: TGTGCCAGCAGTCCCCGGGACCTTACGGGAGGCTACACCTTC; CDR3 protein: CASSPRDLTGGYTF
V gene: TRBV7-2; J gene: TRBJ1-1; D gene: NA; clone size: many; CDR3 DNA: TGTGCCAGCAGCTTATCGGAGGTGAACACTGAAGCTTTCTTT; CDR3 protein: CASSLSEVNTEAFF
V gene: TRBV19; J gene: TRBJ1-2; D gene: NA; clone size: few; CDR3 DNA: TGTGCCAGTAGCGAGGGGGTTTCGGGGGGCTACACCTTC; CDR3 protein: CASSEGVSGGYTF
V gene: TRBV25-1; J gene: TRBJ2-1; D gene: NA; clone size: NA; CDR3 DNA: TGTGCCAGCGGGGGGGCCCGATACAATGAGCAGTTCTTC; CDR3 protein: CASGGARYNEQFF
V gene: TRBV7-2; J gene: TRBJ2-1; D gene: TRBD1; clone size: few; CDR3 DNA: TGTGCCAGCAGTTGGACAGGATTTTTGACCATGTTCTTC; CDR3 protein: CASSWTGFLTMFF
V gene: TRBV5-6; J gene: TRBJ2-1; D gene: NA; clone size: few; CDR3 DNA: TGTGCCAGCAGACCCTTCGACAGCTCCTACAATGAGCAGTTCTTC; CDR3 protein: CASRPFDSSYNEQFF
V gene: TRBV14; J gene: TRBJ1-5; D gene: NA; clone size: few; CDR3 DNA: TGTGCCAGCAGCCAAGGCCAGTGGCAGCCCCAGCATTTT; CDR3 protein: CASSQGQWQPQHF
V gene: TRBV15; J gene: TRBJ1-1; D gene: NA; clone size: NA; CDR3 DNA: TGTGCCACCAGCAGAGCAGGGCGAGAAGCTTTCTTT; CDR3 protein: CATSRAGREAFF
V gene: TRBV29-1; J gene: TRBJ1-2; D gene: TRBD1; clone size: NA; CDR3 DNA: TGCAGCGTTATAAGGGACAGTGGCTACACCTTC; CDR3 protein: CSVIRDSGYTF
V gene: TRBV12-3/TRBV12-4; J gene: TRBJ1-2; D gene: TRBD1; clone size: few; CDR3 DNA: TGTGCCAGCAGACAAACCGGGACAGCCTATGGCTACACCTTC; CDR3 protein: CASRQTGTAYGYTF
V gene: TRBV20-1; J gene: TRBJ2-1; D gene: TRBD2; clone size: NA; CDR3 DNA: TGCAGTGCTAGAGATGGTAGGGCTAGCGGGGATGAGCAGTTCTTC; CDR3 protein: CSARDGRASGDEQFF
V gene: TRBV5-1; J gene: TRBJ1-1; D gene: NA; clone size: NA; CDR3 DNA: TGCGCCAGCAGCCCGGGGTCTTACACTGAAGCTTTCTTT; CDR3 protein: CASSPGSYTEAFF
V gene: TRBV27; J gene: TRBJ1-1; D gene: NA; clone size: NA; CDR3 DNA: TGTGCCAGCAGTTTCGGAACAACCACTGAAGCTTTCTTT; CDR3 protein: CASSFGTTTEAFF
V gene: TRBV19; J gene: TRBJ1-5; D gene: NA; clone size: NA; CDR3 DNA: TGTGCCAGTAGTATCGGCAGGGTCGATCAGCCCCAGCATTTT; CDR3 protein: CASSIGRVDQPQHF
V gene: TRBV9; J gene: TRBJ2-5; D gene: NA; clone size: many; CDR3 DNA: TGTGCCAGCAGCGTAGATAGGACAAGGACGATCGAGACCCAGTACTTC; CDR3 protein: CASSVDRTRTIETQYF
V gene: TRBV6-1; J gene: TRBJ2-7; D gene: TRBD1; clone size: NA; CDR3 DNA: TGTGCCAGCAGTGACAGGGGGACCCTGTCCTACGAGCAGTACTTC; CDR3 protein: CASSDRGTLSYEQYF
V gene: TRBV19; J gene: TRBJ2-1; D gene: TRBD2; clone size: NA; CDR3 DNA: TGTGCCAGTAGTATGGGCGCCCGGGGGGGCTCCTACAATGAGCAGTTCTTC; CDR3 protein: CASSMGARGGSYNEQFF
V gene: TRBV28; J gene: TRBJ2-3; D gene: NA; clone size: NA; CDR3 DNA: TGTGCCACCCGGTTGAGCACAGATACGCAGTATTTT; CDR3 protein: CATRLSTDTQYF
V gene: TRBV27; J gene: TRBJ2-7; D gene: TRBD2; clone size: NA; CDR3 DNA: TGTGCCAGCAGTTTCTCGCGGGGGGCCTACGAGCAGTACTTC; CDR3 protein: CASSFSRGAYEQYF
V gene: TRBV11-2; J gene: TRBJ2-5; D gene: TRBD2; clone size: few; CDR3 DNA: TGTGCCAGCAGCCCATTGCGGGGGTCAGAGACCCAGTACTTC; CDR3 protein: CASSPLRGSETQYF
V gene: TRBV28; J gene: TRBJ2-5; D gene: NA; clone size: NA; CDR3 DNA: TGTGCCAGCAGTTCCAGGGGAGGGGGAGAGACCCAGTACTTC; CDR3 protein: CASSSRGGGETQYF
V gene: TRBV28; J gene: TRBJ1-5; D gene: NA; clone size: few; CDR3 DNA: TGTGCCAGCAGAATGGAATATCAGCCCCAGCATTTT; CDR3 protein: CASRMEYQPQHF
V gene: TRBV6-2/TRBV6-3; J gene: TRBJ2-3; D gene: NA; clone size: few; CDR3 DNA: TGTGCCAGCAGTTACAATCCCCAGCGAGCGGGTAGCACAGATACGCAGTATTTT; CDR3 protein: CASSYNPQRAGSTDTQYF
V gene: TRBV20-1; J gene: TRBJ2-5; D gene: NA; clone size: NA; CDR3 DNA: TGCAGTGCTTCATACAGGGACCAAGAGACCCAGTACTTC; CDR3 protein: CSASYRDQETQYF
V gene: TRBV7-6; J gene: TRBJ2-1; D gene: TRBD2; clone size: NA; CDR3 DNA: TGTGCTAGCAGCTTGGCTAGCGGGGTTGATGAGCAGTTCTTC; CDR3 protein: CASSLASGVDEQFF
V gene: TRBV7-8; J gene: TRBJ2-5; D gene: TRBD2; clone size: NA; CDR3 DNA: TGTGCCAGTTCAAATAGACTAGCGGGGGGGATGGAGACCCAGTACTTC; CDR3 protein: CASSNRLAGGMETQYF
V gene: TRBV27; J gene: TRBJ1-1; D gene: NA; clone size: NA; CDR3 DNA: TGTGCCAGCAGTTTACGGATATGGAACACTGAAGCTTTCTTT; CDR3 protein: CASSLRIWNTEAFF
V gene: TRBV20-1; J gene: TRBJ2-2; D gene: TRBD1; clone size: few; CDR3 DNA: TGCAGTGCTAGAGCACCCGGGACAGCGGTCACCGGGGAGCTGTTTTTT; CDR3 protein: CSARAPGTAVTGELFF
V gene: TRBV7-2; J gene: TRBJ1-2; D gene: NA; clone size: many; CDR3 DNA: TGTGCCAGCAGCTATAAAAGAGAGCTATATGGCTACACCTTC; CDR3 protein: CASSYKRELYGYTF
V gene: TRBV14; J gene: TRBJ1-5; D gene: NA; clone size: few; CDR3 DNA: TGTGCCAGCAGCCAAGGGGGGGGCAATCAGCCCCAGCATTTT; CDR3 protein: CASSQGGGNQPQHF
V gene: TRBV7-2; J gene: TRBJ1-1; D gene: NA; clone size: NA; CDR3 DNA: TGTACCAGCAGTCCTCAGGGGACCTACGAGCATTACTTT; CDR3 protein: CTSSPQGTYEHYF
V gene: TRBV7-6; J gene: TRBJ2-2; D gene: NA; clone size: many; CDR3 DNA: TGTGCCAGCAGCTTGGGCACACCCGCGAACACCGGGGAGCTGTTTTTT; CDR3 protein: CASSLGTPANTGELFF
V gene: TRBV2; J gene: TRBJ1-5; D gene: TRBD1; clone size: few; CDR3 DNA: TGTGCCAGCAGTGGAGGACAGGGTTATCAACCCCAGCATTTT; CDR3 protein: CASSGGQGYQPQHF
V gene: TRBV7-2; J gene: TRBJ2-3; D gene: TRBD2; clone size: NA; CDR3 DNA: TGTGCCAGCAGCTACTCACGGGAGGGTTGGGATACGCAGTATTTT; CDR3 protein: CASSYSREGWDTQYF
V gene: TRBV7-2; J gene: TRBJ1-5; D gene: TRBD1; clone size: many; CDR3 DNA: TGTGCCAGCAGCCCGGACAGGGGTGGGGATCAGCCCCAGCATTTT; CDR3 protein: CASSPDRGGDQPQHF
V gene: TRBV10-3; J gene: TRBJ2-5; D gene: NA; clone size: few; CDR3 DNA: TGTGCCATCAGACAGTATTCTGACCAAGAGACCCAGTACTTC; CDR3 protein: CAIRQYSDQETQYF
V gene: TRBV10-3; J gene: TRBJ2-4; D gene: NA; clone size: NA; CDR3 DNA: TGTGCCATCAGTGATCCCGGTGGGGCTGACATTCAGTACTTC; CDR3 protein: CAISDPGGADIQYF
V gene: TRBV7-3; J gene: TRBJ2-2; D gene: NA; clone size: many; CDR3 DNA: TGTGCCAGCAGCTTAAGACCGAACACCGGGGAGCTGTTTTTT; CDR3 protein: CASSLRPNTGELFF
V gene: TRBV7-6; J gene: TRBJ2-5; D gene: NA; clone size: many; CDR3 DNA: TGTGCCAGCAGCTTAGTAAATATCCAAGAGACCCAGTACTTC; CDR3 protein: CASSLVNIQETQYF
V gene: TRBV19; J gene: TRBJ1-1; D gene: NA; clone size: NA; CDR3 DNA: TGTGCCAGTAGTCCGACAGACCGGGGCACTGAAGCTTTCTTT; CDR3 protein: CASSPTDRGTEAFF
V gene: TRBV3-1; J gene: TRBJ1-6; D gene: TRBD1; clone size: few; CDR3 DNA: TGTGCCAGCAGCTTCGGACAGGGAAGTTCACCCCTCCACTTT; CDR3 protein: CASSFGQGSSPLHF
V gene: TRBV9; J gene: TRBJ2-3; D gene: NA; clone size: NA; CDR3 DNA: TGTGCCAGCAGCGTAGACGGGATTTTTGCAGATACGCAGTATTTT; CDR3 protein: CASSVDGIFADTQYF
V gene: TRBV5-1; J gene: TRBJ1-5; D gene: TRBD1; clone size: NA; CDR3 DNA: TGCGCCAGCAGCTTGGGGCAGGGGGCAGAACAGCCCCAGCATTTT; CDR3 protein: CASSLGQGAEQPQHF
V gene: TRBV20-1; J gene: TRBJ2-7; D gene: TRBD1; clone size: NA; CDR3 DNA: TGCAGTGCTGACAGGGGTCACTACGAGCAGTACTTC; CDR3 protein: CSADRGHYEQYF
V gene: TRBV7-2; J gene: TRBJ2-5; D gene: NA; clone size: many; CDR3 DNA: TGTGCCAGCAGCTTAAGGCCCAACCAAGAGACCCAGTACTTC; CDR3 protein: CASSLRPNQETQYF
V gene: TRBV5-4; J gene: TRBJ2-3; D gene: NA; clone size: NA; CDR3 DNA: TGTGCCAGCAGCCCCTACAGGGCAGGCTCAGATACGCAGTATTTT; CDR3 protein: CASSPYRAGSDTQYF